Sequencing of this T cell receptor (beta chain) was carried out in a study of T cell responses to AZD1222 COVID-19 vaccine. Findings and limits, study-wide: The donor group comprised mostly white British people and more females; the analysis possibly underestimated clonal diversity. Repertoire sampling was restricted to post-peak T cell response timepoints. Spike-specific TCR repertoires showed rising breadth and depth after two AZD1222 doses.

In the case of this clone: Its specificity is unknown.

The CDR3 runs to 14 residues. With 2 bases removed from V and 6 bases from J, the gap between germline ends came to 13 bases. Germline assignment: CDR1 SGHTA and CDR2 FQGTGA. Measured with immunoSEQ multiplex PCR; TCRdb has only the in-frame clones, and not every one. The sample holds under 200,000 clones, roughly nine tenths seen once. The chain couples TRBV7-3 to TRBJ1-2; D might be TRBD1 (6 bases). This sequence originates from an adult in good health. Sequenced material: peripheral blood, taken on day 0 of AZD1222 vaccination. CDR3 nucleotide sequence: TGTGCCAGCAGCTTAGGTTCCAGGGGCGATGGCTACACCTTC. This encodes CASSLGSRGDGYTF.